The 11 T cell receptor beta chains below come from one sample, sequenced in a study of T cell repertoires in cytomegalovirus infection. Which antigens these TCRs recognize remains unknown. One entry per CDR3 protein, called by TCRdb with MiXCR from the reads. The profile covers approximately 390,000 distinct CDR3 sequences, with 34% appearing a single time and roughly 14% taken by the ten largest. The sequencing used cultured PBMCs, collected from culture after CMV antigen stimulation. The origin of the receptors is a human donor in good health (CMV status not recorded). Some clones in this sample may be carry-over from other donors' samples.

The chain carries TRBV4-1 and TRBJ1-1; no reliable D call. Looked up from germline, CDR1 is MGHRA and CDR2 is YSYEKL. The length of the CDR3 is 14 residues. Trimming cost V 0 bases and J 6 bases, with 11 bases left between them. The CDR3, as DNA: TGCGCCAGCAGCCAAGACTCAGGTTCCCCTGAAGCTTTCTTT. This encodes CASSQDSGSPEAFF.

This clonotype appeared many times. The chain combines TRBV7-2 with TRBJ2-7; D is unclear. Trimming stripped 1 base from V and 1 base from J, with 11 bases between. Looked up from germline, CDR1 is SGHTA and CDR2 is FQGNSA. This CDR3 has 15 amino acids. The CDR3 sequence is CASSLGQVGSYEQYF. The DNA of the CDR3 is TGTGCCAGCAGCTTAGGCCAGGTCGGGTCCTACGAGCAGTACTTC.

This clonotype was seen only a few times. The chain has TRBV12-3 or TRBV12-4 and TRBJ2-7; TRBD2 aligns across 7 bases. V dropped 6 bases and J dropped 2; count of bases not matched to a gene: 7. The CDR3 extends over 14 amino acids. The CDR3 coding sequence is TGTGCCAGCAGGCACGGGAGGAGAGCCTACGAGCAGTACTTC. Its protein product is CASRHGRRAYEQYF.

This chain uses TRBV12-3 or TRBV12-4 with TRBJ2-7; possibly TRBD2 for D (5 bases). Between the trimmed V and J ends, which lost 7 bases and 2 bases, there was a span of 15 bases. The CDR3 runs 14 residues. CDR3 in DNA: TGTGCCAGCACTAGTACCGGGGAGACCTACGAGCAGTACTTC. It specifies CASTSTGETYEQYF.

The V gene is TRBV12-3 or TRBV12-4, the J gene TRBJ2-3, with TRBD2 matching over 8 bases. The CDR3 spans 18 residues. With V trimmed by 1 base and J by 6 bases, 15 bases remained unmatched. The CDR3 reads CASSLGGIAGWASDTQYF. Here the CDR3 DNA reads TGTGCCAGCAGTTTAGGGGGAATAGCGGGATGGGCGTCGGATACGCAGTATTTT.

This clonotype was observed a single time. The gene calls are TRBV7-3 and TRBJ2-1, with D perhaps assigned TRBD1 or TRBD2 (6 bases each). CDR3 length: 14 amino acids. Trimming cost V 1 base and J 7 bases, with 11 bases left between them. In germline, CDR1 is SGHTA, CDR2 FQGTGA. The CDR3 protein is CASSLKLGGNEQFF. The CDR3 DNA reads as TGTGCCAGCAGCTTAAAGTTAGGGGGGAATGAGCAGTTCTTC.

This chain links TRBV11-2 with TRBJ2-1; 14 positions agree with TRBD2. CDR1 and CDR2 (germline): SGHAT, FQNNGV. Trimming at V came to 7 bases and at J to 8 bases, leaving 7 bases not matched to a gene. This CDR3 is 15 amino acids long. CDR3 residues: CASTLGTSGSHEQFF. In DNA, the CDR3 is TGTGCCAGCACCCTCGGGACTAGCGGGAGTCATGAGCAGTTCTTC.

The chain couples TRBV12-3 or TRBV12-4 to TRBJ1-1; D uncertain. There are 11 residues in the CDR3. V shed 6 bases and J shed 8 bases, with 10 bases lying between them. CDR3 sequence reads: CASSRLREAFF. The CDR3 coding sequence is TGTGCCAGCAGCCGGTTACGGGAAGCTTTCTTT.

A few counts support this clonotype. The chain's CDR3 is CASTDMAELYF. The CDR3 DNA sequence: TGTGCCAGCACCGACATGGCAGAGCTCTACTTC. The J gene is TRBJ2-4, the V gene TRBV25-1; D gene uncertain. V gave up 7 bases and J gave up 16 bases, with 17 bases separating them. Germline CDR1 reads MGHDK; CDR2 reads SYGVNS. The CDR3 totals 11 residues.

V gene TRBV6-2 or TRBV6-3 combines with J gene TRBJ2-1; 8 nucleotides align to TRBD2. The CDR3 is 11 residues long. The germline V gene encodes CDR1 MNHEY and CDR2 SVGEGT. The V and J ends lost 8 bases and 10 bases, in that order; junction bases with no gene match: 4. The CDR3 is CASRRTSEQFF. The CDR3 bases are TGTGCCAGCCGCCGGACTAGCGAGCAGTTCTTC.

V gene TRBV14 combines with J gene TRBJ1-2; D possibly corresponds to TRBD1 (5 bases). This CDR3 has 14 amino acids. The V gene's germline CDR1 is SGHDN and CDR2 FVKESK. The ends were cut back, 0 bases at V and 5 bases at J, with 10 bases in the middle. The CDR3 nucleotides read TGTGCCAGCAGCCAAGAGGCCAGGGTGTATGGCTACACCTTC. Its protein is CASSQEARVYGYTF.